The next 15 T cell receptor beta chains were all read from a single sample in a study of PD-1 blockade in classical Hodgkin lymphoma. Time point meaning: cycle 4 day 1 (C4D1), after five to seven weeks of nivolumab. Each and every patient relapsed after autologous stem cell transplantation, and patients got differing brentuximab vedotin exposure. Here immunoSEQ multiplex PCR was the method, and the copy in TCRdb shows in-frame clones only, minus some. The repertoire includes approximately 93,000 clones, just under 80% of them detected once, and roughly 10% sits in the top ten. Sequenced here: peripheral blood mononuclear cells (PBMCs), sampled before the fourth cycle of nivolumab. These receptors all stem from a human donor with classical Hodgkin lymphoma.

This rearrangement joins TRBV30 to TRBJ2-4; D is unclear. CDR1 GTSNPN and CDR2 SVGIG come from the germline V gene (reference sequence). V dropped 3 bases and J dropped 8 bases, with 8 bases sitting between them. This CDR3 comprises 11 residues. The CDR3 loop is CAWSVGDIQYF. The CDR3 DNA reads TGTGCCTGGAGCGTAGGAGACATTCAGTACTTC.

V gene TRBV30 combines with J gene TRBJ1-2, with D uncertain. The germline V gene encodes CDR1 GTSNPN and CDR2 SVGIG (reference sequence). The CDR3 is made up of 13 amino acids. The V end was cut by 3 bases, the J end by 8 bases, with 16 bases between. The CDR3 DNA sequence: TGTGCCTGGAGAAGCCCGCCCGTCTGGGGCTACACCTTC. Amino acids: CAWRSPPVWGYTF.

This chain uses TRBV19 with TRBJ2-2, with 7 positions matching TRBD1. The length of the CDR3 is 14 residues. Trimming took 7 bases from V and 2 from J; bases not matched to a gene: 4. The germline V gene encodes CDR1 LNHDA and CDR2 SQIVND (reference sequence). CDR3 bases: TGTGCCAGTAAATGGGACAGCAACACCGGGGAGCTGTTTTTT. It codes for CASKWDSNTGELFF.

The V gene is TRBV10-3, the J gene TRBJ1-4, with D uncertain. Trimming removed 0 bases from V and 8 bases from J, with 10 bases in between. In germline, CDR1 is ENHRY, CDR2 SYGVKD. The CDR3 is 14 residues long. This CDR3 is CAISESLRGEKLFF. CDR3 bases: TGTGCCATCAGTGAGTCTCTGCGAGGGGAAAAACTGTTTTTT.

This clone occurred a few times. The J gene is TRBJ1-6, the V gene TRBV18; D possibly corresponds to TRBD1 (6 bases). The CDR3 extends over 14 amino acids. CDR1 and CDR2 from the germline V gene are KGHSH and LQKENI. Trimming removed 3 bases at V and 7 bases at J, with 10 bases between. CDR3 nucleotides: TGTGCCAGCTCACCGTCGGGGGCGAATTCACCCCTCCACTTT. This sequence encodes CASSPSGANSPLHF.

The gene calls are TRBV5-5 and TRBJ2-7; TRBD2 is a possible D gene (5 bases). Deletions cut 0 bases from V and 6 bases from J, with 10 bases between. Germline CDR1 and CDR2: SGHKS and YYEKEE (reference sequence). There are 13 residues in the CDR3. CDR3 nucleotides: TGTGCCAGCAGCTTGGTCCCGGGATTCGAGCAGTACTTC. It translates to CASSLVPGFEQYF.

V and J are TRBV19 and TRBJ2-2; D is unresolved. The CDR3 totals 17 residues. The V gene lost 3 bases and the J gene lost 2 bases, with 16 bases spanning the gap. Per the germline V gene, CDR1 is LNHDA and CDR2 is SQIVND (reference sequence). This CDR3 is CASSITDLYPNTGELFF. The CDR3 DNA follows: TGTGCCAGTAGTATTACAGACTTATACCCTAACACCGGGGAGCTGTTTTTT.

V and J are TRBV7-3 and TRBJ1-1, with 7 bases aligning to TRBD1. J gave up 4 bases and V 3 bases, and 8 bases lay outside the gene matches. The CDR3 contains 15 residues. The germline gives CDR1 SGHTA, CDR2 FQGTGA. The CDR3 sequence is CASSLAGGRGTEAFF. Written as DNA, the CDR3 is TGTGCCAGCAGCTTGGCAGGGGGACGAGGCACTGAAGCTTTCTTT.

J is TRBJ1-1 and V is TRBV6-6; tentative D call: TRBD1 (6 bases). Germline V CDR1 and CDR2: MNHNY, SVGAGI (reference sequence). The CDR3 has 13 residues. Trimming took 8 bases from V and 4 from J, leaving 14 bases between them. The CDR3 spells CASSDRTSTEAFF. CDR3 nucleotide sequence: TGTGCCAGCTCGGACAGAACCAGCACTGAAGCTTTCTTT.

This clone was detected only a few times. A junction end diverges from the germline sequence, so it may reflect a read error. The chain uses TRBV7-7 and TRBJ1-1; the match to TRBD1 covers 7 bases. CDR1 is SSHAT, CDR2 FNYEAQ, per germline (reference sequence). The CDR3 spans 13 residues. The CDR3 loop reads CASSADRFSEAFF. For the CDR3, the DNA is TGTGCTAGCAGCGCGGACAGGTTTTCTGAAGCTTTCTTT.

The table lists this clone with many counts. This chain uses TRBV7-9 with TRBJ2-1; D perhaps matches TRBD2 (6 bases). The V gene lost 5 bases and the J gene lost 0 bases, with 17 bases spanning the gap. The CDR3 totals 17 residues. CDR1 and CDR2 from the germline V gene are SEHNR and FQNEAQ (reference sequence). The CDR3 is CASSPGLTPSSYNEQFF. DNA of the CDR3: TGTGCCAGCAGCCCGGGACTTACACCAAGCTCCTACAATGAGCAGTTCTTC. Variable domain in full (rest from reference TRBV7-9 and TRBJ2-1): DTGVSQNPRHKITKRGQNVTFRCDPISEHNRLYWYRQTLGQGPEFLTYFQNEAQLEKSRLLSDRFSAERPKGSFSTLEIQRTEQGDSAMYLCASSPGLTPSSYNEQFFGPGTRLTVL.

This clone was recorded once. The chain combines TRBV19 with TRBJ1-5; D is undetermined. The CDR3 runs 14 residues. V was pared by 6 bases and J by 1 base, with 10 bases between. The germline V gene has CDR1 LNHDA and CDR2 SQIVND (reference sequence). The CDR3 DNA follows: TGTGCCAGTAGGCGGGGAGGGAGCAATCAGCCCCAGCATTTT. This translates into CASRRGGSNQPQHF.

This clone occurred a few times. The J gene is TRBJ2-7, the V gene TRBV7-3; D not certain. The CDR3 spans 15 residues. V lost 2 bases to trimming and J lost 4 bases, with 15 bases between them. Germline CDR1 SGHTA, CDR2 FQGTGA. DNA for the CDR3: TGTGCCAGCAGCTTATCCCCAGTGCAACAGTACGAGCAGTACTTC. It specifies CASSLSPVQQYEQYF.

The chain combines TRBV28 with TRBJ1-5; no firm D call. The CDR3 consists of 17 residues. With 7 bases removed from V and 9 bases from J, the gap between germline ends came to 28 bases. In germline, CDR1 is MDHEN, CDR2 SYDVKM. CDR3 bases: TGTGCCAGCATGTGGAGCAGTTTCCAGGAGCGTACGTTGCCCCAGCATTTT. Amino acid sequence: CASMWSSFQERTLPQHF.

V and J are TRBV7-9 and TRBJ1-1; D may be TRBD1 (6 bases). V lost 5 bases to trimming and J lost 0 bases, with 13 bases between them. CDR1 is SEHNR and CDR2 is FQNEAQ in the germline V gene (reference sequence). The CDR3 has 15 amino acids. The CDR3 bases are TGTGCCAGCAGCCTCGGGGGACAAATGAACACTGAAGCTTTCTTT. It codes for CASSLGGQMNTEAFF.